Each of the 27 T cell receptor beta chains below was sequenced from the same sample in a study of shared clonotypes between healthy human individuals. Produced via immunoSEQ multiplex PCR; TCRdb's table is partial and in-frame only. The table includes fewer than 550,000 clones, over 75% detected once. Sequences were obtained from PBMCs. All receptors come from a woman aged 40 to 50 in good health. Some clones in this sample may be carry-over from other donors' samples.

The sample holds one count of this clone. The chain's CDR3 is CASSQSILPYEQYF. As DNA, the CDR3 is TGTGCCAGCAGCCAATCGATATTGCCCTACGAGCAGTACTTC. The chain employs TRBV16 and TRBJ2-7, with no clear D. With 0 bases removed from V and 2 bases from J, the gap between germline ends came to 8 bases. In germline, CDR1 is KGHSY, CDR2 FQNENV. The CDR3 totals 14 residues.

The genes are TRBV6-1 and TRBJ2-1; D not certain. With 4 bases removed from V and 4 bases from J, the gap between germline ends came to 17 bases. This CDR3 has 16 residues. The germline V gene has CDR1 MNHNS and CDR2 SASEGT. The CDR3 loop reads CASSGSMAKLYNEQFF. The CDR3 region has the DNA TGTGCCAGCAGTGGAAGTATGGCGAAACTATACAATGAGCAGTTCTTC.

Concerning this clone: The identical CDR3 is also encoded by other nucleotide sequences in the sample. This rearrangement joins TRBV29-1 to TRBJ2-3; D perhaps matches TRBD1 (9 bases). The CDR3 consists of 15 residues. V lost 6 bases, J lost 3 bases, and 19 bases lay in between. Per the germline V gene, CDR1 is SQVTM and CDR2 is ANQGSEA. In nucleotides, the CDR3 is TGCAGCGTCGGGGGGGACAGGGTAGGGACAGATACGCAGTATTTT. Its protein is CSVGGDRVGTDTQYF.

The chain links TRBV6-1 to TRBJ1-5; D is unresolved. The CDR3 length is 16 residues. V lost 2 bases and J 2 bases, leaving 13 bases between the germline ends. Germline V lookup: CDR1 MNHNS, CDR2 SASEGT. CDR3 residues: CASSETEGVGNQPQHF. CDR3 DNA sequence: TGTGCCAGCAGTGAAACGGAGGGAGTTGGCAATCAGCCCCAGCATTTT.

CDR3 coding DNA: TGCGCCAGCAGTAATGAGATCAACGAGCAGTACTTC. Its translation: CASSNEINEQYF. J is TRBJ2-7 and V is TRBV5-1, with D uncertain. Germline V CDR1 and CDR2: SGHRS, YFSETQ. The CDR3 spans 12 residues. Trimming cost V 5 bases and J 5 bases, with 11 bases left between them.

This clone was observed a single time. J is TRBJ2-5 and V is TRBV7-6, with a possible D match to TRBD2 (5 bases). This CDR3 contains 15 residues. Germline CDR1 and CDR2: SGHVS and FNYEAQ. The V and J ends lost 5 bases and 7 bases respectively, with 20 bases between them. The CDR3 nucleotides read TGTGCCAGCAGCCCTCGCTATCGAGAGGGTTGGACCCAGTACTTC. Its translation is CASSPRYREGWTQYF.

The chain has TRBV5-1 and TRBJ2-5; 12 bases line up with TRBD2. The CDR3 is 16 residues long. The ends lost 4 bases at V and 0 bases at J; junction bases unmatched: 4. In germline, CDR1 is SGHRS, CDR2 YFSETQ. The CDR3 DNA reads as TGCGCCAGCAGCCCGGGGACTAGCGGGTACCAAGAGACCCAGTACTTC. This sequence encodes CASSPGTSGYQETQYF.

The chain couples TRBV18 to TRBJ2-7; 7 bases agree with TRBD1. Germline V CDR1 and CDR2: KGHSH, LQKENI. This CDR3 has 12 residues. V gave up 6 bases and J gave up 3 bases; unmatched junction bases: 2. CDR3 sequence (DNA): TGTGCCAGCTCTTGGGACAGCTACGAGCAGTACTTC. It codes for CASSWDSYEQYF. The complete variable domain, with remaining parts taken from reference TRBV18 and TRBJ2-7, reads NAGVMQNPRHLVRRRGQEARLRCSPMKGHSHVYWYRQLPEEGLKFMVYLQKENIIDESGMPKERFSAEFPKEGPSILRIQQVVRGDSAAYFCASSWDSYEQYFGPGTRLTVT.

J is TRBJ1-2 and V is TRBV30, with D uncertain. This CDR3 contains 14 residues. V shed 0 bases and J shed 1 base, with 9 bases lying between them. Germline CDR1 GTSNPN, CDR2 SVGIG (reference sequence). The DNA of the CDR3 is TGTGCCTGGAGTGTGGGCGGCGGTAACTATGGCTACACCTTC. This translates into CAWSVGGGNYGYTF.

J is TRBJ2-7 and V is TRBV11-1, with 8 nucleotides matching TRBD1. V lost 5 bases, J lost 5 bases, and 8 bases stayed unmatched. Per germline, CDR1 SGHAT and CDR2 FQDESV (reference sequence). CDR3 length: 14 residues. The CDR3 bases are TGTGCCAGCAGCGTAACCAGGGGGCGCGACGAGCAGTACTTC. Translating gives CASSVTRGRDEQYF.

This chain links TRBV19 with TRBJ2-1; 8 bases fit TRBD1. Germline loops: CDR1 LNHDA, CDR2 SQIVND (reference sequence). The CDR3 is 14 residues long. The V gene end was trimmed by 10 bases and the J gene end by 4 bases; junction bases not matched to a gene: 9. This CDR3 is CATHGDRGYNEQFF. The CDR3 nucleotides are TGTGCCACCCACGGAGACAGGGGATACAATGAGCAGTTCTTC.

As to this clone: The junction differs from germline at one of its ends, possibly a read error. The V and J genes are TRBV15 and TRBJ1-3; tentative D call: TRBD1 (6 bases). The CDR3 is 16 residues long. Germline V gene sequence: CDR1 LNHNV, CDR2 YYDKDF (reference sequence). In nucleotides, the CDR3 is TGTGCCACCAGCAGAGGTGGACAGAACCTAGGAAACACCACATATTTT. It yields the protein CATSRGGQNLGNTTYF.

The chain recombines TRBV15 with TRBJ2-1; 10 bases align to TRBD2. V was pared by 0 bases and J by 6 bases, with 5 bases of the junction left unmatched. The CDR3 spans 16 residues. Germline V gene sequence: CDR1 LNHNV, CDR2 YYDKDF (reference sequence). CDR3 DNA: TGTGCCACCAGCAGAGAAGGGCTAGCGGGAGTCAATGAGCAGTTCTTC. This codes for CATSREGLAGVNEQFF.

The J gene is TRBJ2-5, the V gene TRBV11-2; 7 bases match TRBD1. The CDR3 runs 13 residues. Looked up from germline, CDR1 is SGHAT and CDR2 is FQNNGV. Trimming took 3 bases from V and 4 from J; bases not matched to a gene: 2. The CDR3 nucleotides read TGTGCCAGCAGCTTGGACAGGTCAGAGACCCAGTACTTC. Protein sequence: CASSLDRSETQYF.

The chain uses TRBV9 and TRBJ2-1, with 11 bases that match TRBD2. The CDR3 has 16 residues. Trimming removed 1 base from V and 7 bases from J; junction bases left unmatched: 7. Germline CDR1 and CDR2: SGDLS and YYNGEE. CDR3: CASSVMELAGANEQFF. For the CDR3, the DNA is TGTGCCAGCAGCGTAATGGAACTAGCGGGAGCTAATGAGCAGTTCTTC.

The chain is built from TRBV6-1 and TRBJ2-3; TRBD1 matches 10 bases. In germline, CDR1 is MNHNS, CDR2 SASEGT. This CDR3 is built from 14 residues. V was pared by 4 bases and J by 5 bases, with 3 bases of the junction left unmatched. CDR3 coding DNA: TGTGCCAGCAGTGGACAGGGGGCGAGAGATACGCAGTATTTT. It is translated as CASSGQGARDTQYF.

This chain links TRBV7-9 with TRBJ2-2; D remains unclear. CDR3 size: 19 residues. Germline V CDR1 and CDR2: SEHNR, FQNEAQ (reference sequence). V gave up 7 bases and J gave up 3 bases, with 27 bases separating them. CDR3 in DNA: TGTGCCAGCATCAATAGCTTCCAGTCAGCCAATGATTACACCGGGGAGCTGTTTTTT. It translates to CASINSFQSANDYTGELFF.

This chain uses TRBV5-1 with TRBJ2-3, with TRBD1 matching over 8 bases. The V gene's germline CDR1 is SGHRS and CDR2 YFSETQ. J gave up 3 bases and V 5 bases, and 8 bases lay outside the gene matches. The CDR3 sequence is 15 residues long. CDR3 residues: CASSFTGGATDTQYF. Written as DNA, the CDR3 is TGCGCCAGCAGTTTTACAGGGGGAGCGACAGATACGCAGTATTTT.

V and J are TRBV7-3 and TRBJ2-6; D possibly matches TRBD1 or TRBD2 (5 bases each). Trimming left V 0 bases short and J 0 bases short, with 12 bases between. Germline CDR1 reads SGHTA; CDR2 reads FQGTGA. CDR3 length: 18 residues. CDR3 protein: CASSLTGTAGSGANVLTF. CDR3 nucleotides: TGTGCCAGCAGCTTAACGGGGACGGCTGGCTCTGGGGCCAACGTCCTGACTTTC.

The genes are TRBV28 and TRBJ2-1; 8 bases match TRBD2. This CDR3 region has 18 residues. V lost 6 bases, J lost 9 bases, and 22 bases stayed unmatched. Germline V gene sequence: CDR1 MDHEN, CDR2 SYDVKM. This chain's CDR3 is CASSSLRAGGRRRGEQFF. The CDR3 nucleotides read TGTGCCAGCAGCTCCCTTCGCGCGGGAGGAAGGCGTAGGGGTGAGCAGTTCTTC.

V usage is TRBV5-6 and J usage is TRBJ2-1; 8 positions agree with TRBD1. The CDR3 is made up of 15 amino acids. Germline loops: CDR1 SGHDT, CDR2 YYEEEE. After removal of 4 bases from V and 5 bases from J, the junction contained 8 bases not matched to a gene. The CDR3, as DNA: TGTGCCAGCAGCCCCACCGGACAGGGCGACAATGAGCAGTTCTTC. Amino acid sequence: CASSPTGQGDNEQFF.

The chain is built from TRBV11-2 and TRBJ2-7; D gene ambiguous. Germline V gene lookup returns CDR1 SGHAT and CDR2 FQNNGV. Trimming took off 3 bases at V and 5 bases at J, with 8 bases between the two ends. CDR3 length: 12 amino acids. CDR3 nucleotide sequence: TGTGCCAGCAGCTTCTGGTACCACGAGCAGTACTTC. Translated: CASSFWYHEQYF.

This clone was counted once. The chain carries TRBV28 and TRBJ1-5, with 7 bases identical to TRBD1. The CDR3 is 15 amino acids. The germline gives CDR1 MDHEN, CDR2 SYDVKM. V was pared by 3 bases and J by 2 bases, with 4 bases of the junction left unmatched. Here the CDR3 reads CASSFYTGGNQPQHF. DNA of the CDR3: TGTGCCAGCAGTTTTTATACAGGGGGCAATCAGCCCCAGCATTTT.

V and J are TRBV7-2 and TRBJ2-7; D call uncertain. The CDR3 is 12 residues long. Germline V gene data show CDR1 as SGHTA and CDR2 as FQGNSA. V was trimmed by 5 bases and J by 4 bases, leaving 9 bases between them. The CDR3 DNA reads as TGTGCCAGCAGCCCCCTCGGATACGAGCAGTACTTC. It yields the protein CASSPLGYEQYF.

The gene calls are TRBV7-8 and TRBJ2-7; D is undetermined. Trimming stripped 5 bases from V and 0 bases from J, with 11 bases between. The CDR3 is 14 amino acids. Germline V lookup: CDR1 SGHVS, CDR2 FQNEAQ. For the CDR3, the DNA is TGTGCCAGCAGCCAGACTCAAGCCTCCTACGAGCAGTACTTC. Its protein product is CASSQTQASYEQYF. Together with reference TRBV7-8 and TRBJ2-7, the CDR3 gives the full variable domain: GAGVSQSPRYKVAKRGQDVALRCDPISGHVSLFWYQQALGQGPEFLTYFQNEAQLDKSGLPSDRFFAERPEGSVSTLKIQRTQQEDSAVYLCASSQTQASYEQYFGPGTRLTVT.

V gene TRBV19 combines with J gene TRBJ2-1; 8 nucleotides line up with TRBD1. Germline CDR1 reads LNHDA; CDR2 reads SQIVND (reference sequence). The J segment lost 7 bases and the V segment lost 7 bases, leaving 12 bases of the junction unmatched. CDR3 length: 15 residues. CDR3 bases: TGTGCCAGTACAAACCTCAGGGGGCCTGGGAATGAGCAGTTCTTC. The encoded protein is CASTNLRGPGNEQFF.

The genes are TRBV5-4 and TRBJ2-1; D perhaps matches TRBD1 (5 bases). The CDR3 totals 12 residues. V was pared by 3 bases and J by 10 bases, with 11 bases between. Germline assignment: CDR1 SGHNT and CDR2 YYREEE (reference sequence). The CDR3 reads CASSSLRAEQFF. The CDR3 nucleotides read TGTGCCAGCAGCTCACTCAGGGCCGAGCAGTTCTTC.